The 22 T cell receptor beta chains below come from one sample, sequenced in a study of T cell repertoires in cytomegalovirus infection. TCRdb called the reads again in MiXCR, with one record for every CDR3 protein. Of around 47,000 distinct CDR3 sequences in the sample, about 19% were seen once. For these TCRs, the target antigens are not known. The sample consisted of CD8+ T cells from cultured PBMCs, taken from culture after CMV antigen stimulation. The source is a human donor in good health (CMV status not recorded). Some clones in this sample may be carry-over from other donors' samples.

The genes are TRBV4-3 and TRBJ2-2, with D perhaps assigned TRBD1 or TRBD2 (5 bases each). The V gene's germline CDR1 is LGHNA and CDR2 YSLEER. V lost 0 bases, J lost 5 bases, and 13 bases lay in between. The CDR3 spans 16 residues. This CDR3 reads CASSQDEGLGTGELFF. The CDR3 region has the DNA TGCGCCAGCAGCCAAGATGAGGGGCTGGGGACCGGGGAGCTGTTTTTT.

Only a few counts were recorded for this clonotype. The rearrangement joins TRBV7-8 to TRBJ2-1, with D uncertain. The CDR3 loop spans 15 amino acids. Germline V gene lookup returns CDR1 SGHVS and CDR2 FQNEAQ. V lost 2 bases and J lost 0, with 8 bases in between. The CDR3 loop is CASSLFVVSYNEQFF. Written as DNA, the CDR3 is TGTGCCAGCAGCTTATTCGTGGTCTCCTACAATGAGCAGTTCTTC.

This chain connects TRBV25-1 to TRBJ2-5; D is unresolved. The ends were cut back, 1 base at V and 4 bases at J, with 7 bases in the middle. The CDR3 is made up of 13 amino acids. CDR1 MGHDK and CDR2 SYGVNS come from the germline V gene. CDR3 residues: CASSESEAETQYF. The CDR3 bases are TGTGCCAGCAGTGAATCTGAGGCAGAGACCCAGTACTTC. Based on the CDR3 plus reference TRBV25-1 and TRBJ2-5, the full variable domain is EADIYQTPRYLVIGTGKKITLECSQTMGHDKMYWYQQDPGMELHLIHYSYGVNSTEKGDLSSESTVSRIRTEHFPLTLESARPSHTSQYLCASSESEAETQYFGPGTRLLVL.

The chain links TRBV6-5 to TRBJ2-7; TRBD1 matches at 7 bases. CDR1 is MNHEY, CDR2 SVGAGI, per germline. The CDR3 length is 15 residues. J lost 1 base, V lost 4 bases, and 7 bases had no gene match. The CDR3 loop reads CASSLETGMSYEQYF. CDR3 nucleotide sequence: TGTGCCAGCAGTTTAGAGACAGGGATGTCCTACGAGCAGTACTTC.

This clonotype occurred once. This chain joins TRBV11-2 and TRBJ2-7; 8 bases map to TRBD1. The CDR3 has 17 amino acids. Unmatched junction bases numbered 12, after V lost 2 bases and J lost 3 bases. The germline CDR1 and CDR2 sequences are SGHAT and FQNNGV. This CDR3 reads CASSLTTGTGLRYEQYF. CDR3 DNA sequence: TGTGCCAGCAGCTTAACAACCGGGACAGGTTTACGCTACGAGCAGTACTTC.

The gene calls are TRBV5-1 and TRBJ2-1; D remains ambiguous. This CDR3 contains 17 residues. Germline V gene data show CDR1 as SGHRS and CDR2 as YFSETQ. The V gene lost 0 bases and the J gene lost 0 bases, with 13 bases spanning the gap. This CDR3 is CASSLGQARSSYNEQFF. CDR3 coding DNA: TGCGCCAGCAGCTTGGGGCAGGCAAGGAGCTCCTACAATGAGCAGTTCTTC.

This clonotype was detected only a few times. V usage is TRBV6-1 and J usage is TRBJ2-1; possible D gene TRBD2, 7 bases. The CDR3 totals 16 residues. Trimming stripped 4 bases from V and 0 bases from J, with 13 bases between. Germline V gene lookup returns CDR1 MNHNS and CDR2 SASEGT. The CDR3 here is CASSGEGGGSYNEQFF. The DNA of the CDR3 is TGTGCCAGCAGTGGAGAGGGGGGGGGCTCCTACAATGAGCAGTTCTTC.

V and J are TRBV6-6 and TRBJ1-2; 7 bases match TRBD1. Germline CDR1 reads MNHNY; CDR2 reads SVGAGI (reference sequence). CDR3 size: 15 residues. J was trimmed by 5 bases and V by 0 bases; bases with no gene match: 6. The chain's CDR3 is CASSYSGGVKYGYTF. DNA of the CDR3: TGTGCCAGCAGTTACTCAGGGGGCGTAAAGTATGGCTACACCTTC.

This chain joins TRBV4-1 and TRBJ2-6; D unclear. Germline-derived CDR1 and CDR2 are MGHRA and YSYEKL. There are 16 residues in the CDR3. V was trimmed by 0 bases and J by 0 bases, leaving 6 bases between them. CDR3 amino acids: CASSQESFSGANVLTF. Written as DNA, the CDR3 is TGCGCCAGCAGCCAAGAGTCGTTCTCTGGGGCCAACGTCCTGACTTTC.

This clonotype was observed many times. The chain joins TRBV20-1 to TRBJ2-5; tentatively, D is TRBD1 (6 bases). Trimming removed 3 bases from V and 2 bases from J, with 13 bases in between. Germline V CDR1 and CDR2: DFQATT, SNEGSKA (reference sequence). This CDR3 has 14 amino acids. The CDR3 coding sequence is TGCAGTGCTAGTGGGCTGGACAGACAAGAGACCCAGTACTTC. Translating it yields CSASGLDRQETQYF.

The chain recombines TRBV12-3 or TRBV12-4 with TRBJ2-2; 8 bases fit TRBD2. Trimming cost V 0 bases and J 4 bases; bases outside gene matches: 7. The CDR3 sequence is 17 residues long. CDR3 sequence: CASSLASGAPRTGELFF. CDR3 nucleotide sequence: TGTGCCAGCAGTTTAGCTAGCGGGGCGCCACGCACCGGGGAGCTGTTTTTT.

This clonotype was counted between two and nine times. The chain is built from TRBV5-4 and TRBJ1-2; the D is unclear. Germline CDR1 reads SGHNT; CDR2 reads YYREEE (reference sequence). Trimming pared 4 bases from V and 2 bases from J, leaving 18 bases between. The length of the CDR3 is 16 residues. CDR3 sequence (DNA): TGTGCCAGCAGCCCCGTAGAAGGCCCCGGCAACTATGGCTACACCTTC. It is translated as CASSPVEGPGNYGYTF.

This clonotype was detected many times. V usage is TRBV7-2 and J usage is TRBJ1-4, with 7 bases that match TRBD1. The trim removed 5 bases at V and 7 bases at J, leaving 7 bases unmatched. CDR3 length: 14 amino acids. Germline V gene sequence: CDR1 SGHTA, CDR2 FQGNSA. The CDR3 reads CASSHRQGSEKLFF. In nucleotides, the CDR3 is TGTGCCAGCAGCCACCGACAGGGAAGTGAAAAACTGTTTTTT. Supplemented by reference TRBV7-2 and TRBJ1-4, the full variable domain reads GAGVSQSPSNKVTEKGKDVELRCDPISGHTALYWYRQSLGQGLEFLIYFQGNSAPDKSGLPSDRFSAERTGGSVSTLTIQRTQQEDSAVYLCASSHRQGSEKLFFGSGTQLSVL.

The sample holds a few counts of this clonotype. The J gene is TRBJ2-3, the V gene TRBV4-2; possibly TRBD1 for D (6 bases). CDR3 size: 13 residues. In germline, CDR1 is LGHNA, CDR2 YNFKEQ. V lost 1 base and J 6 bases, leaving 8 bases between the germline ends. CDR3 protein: CASSQGDIDTQYF. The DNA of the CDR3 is TGTGCCAGCAGCCAAGGGGACATCGATACGCAGTATTTT.

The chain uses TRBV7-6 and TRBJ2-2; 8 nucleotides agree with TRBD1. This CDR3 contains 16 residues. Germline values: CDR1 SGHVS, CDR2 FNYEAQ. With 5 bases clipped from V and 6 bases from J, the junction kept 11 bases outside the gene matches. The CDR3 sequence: CASSPERTGRSGELFF. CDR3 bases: TGTGCCAGCAGCCCGGAGAGGACAGGGAGATCCGGGGAGCTGTTTTTT.

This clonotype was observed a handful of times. The CDR3 DNA is TGTGCCAGTAGTATTTGGGACAGCAATGAGCAGTTCTTC. It codes for CASSIWDSNEQFF. The rearrangement joins TRBV19 to TRBJ2-1, with TRBD1 matching over 7 bases. The V gene's germline CDR1 is LNHDA and CDR2 SQIVND (reference sequence). The CDR3 runs to 13 residues. V lost 3 bases and J lost 6; bases outside the gene matches: 2.

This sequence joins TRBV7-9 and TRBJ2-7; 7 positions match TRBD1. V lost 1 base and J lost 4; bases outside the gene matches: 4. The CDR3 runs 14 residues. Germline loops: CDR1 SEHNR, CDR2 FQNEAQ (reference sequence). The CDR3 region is CASSLETGVYEQYF. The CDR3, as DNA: TGTGCCAGCAGCTTAGAAACAGGGGTGTACGAGCAGTACTTC.

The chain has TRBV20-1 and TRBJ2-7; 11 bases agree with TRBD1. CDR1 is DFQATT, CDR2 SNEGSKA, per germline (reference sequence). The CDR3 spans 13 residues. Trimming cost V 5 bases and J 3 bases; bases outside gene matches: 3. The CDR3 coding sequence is TGCAGTGCTTCCGGGACAGGGGGCTACGAGCAGTACTTC. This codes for CSASGTGGYEQYF.

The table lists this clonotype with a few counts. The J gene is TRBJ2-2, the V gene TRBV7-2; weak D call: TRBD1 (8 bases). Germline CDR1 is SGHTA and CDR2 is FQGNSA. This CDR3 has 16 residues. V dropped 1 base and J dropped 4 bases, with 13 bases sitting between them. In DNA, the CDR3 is TGTGCCAGCAGCTTAGACGGGGGGACAGGCACCGGGGAGCTGTTTTTT. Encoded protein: CASSLDGGTGTGELFF.

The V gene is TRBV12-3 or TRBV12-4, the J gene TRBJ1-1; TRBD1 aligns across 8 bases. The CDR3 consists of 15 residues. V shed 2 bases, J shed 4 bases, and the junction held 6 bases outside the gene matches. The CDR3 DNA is TGTGCCAGCAGTTTAAGCGGAACAGGGGGCACTGAAGCTTTCTTT. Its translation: CASSLSGTGGTEAFF.

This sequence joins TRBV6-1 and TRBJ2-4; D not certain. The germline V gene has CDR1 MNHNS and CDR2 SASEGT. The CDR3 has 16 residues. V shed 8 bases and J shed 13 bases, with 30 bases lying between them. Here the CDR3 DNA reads TGTGCCAGCTCACCACCCGTGGACGGATACCGCTACTTGCAGTACTTC. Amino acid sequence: CASSPPVDGYRYLQYF.

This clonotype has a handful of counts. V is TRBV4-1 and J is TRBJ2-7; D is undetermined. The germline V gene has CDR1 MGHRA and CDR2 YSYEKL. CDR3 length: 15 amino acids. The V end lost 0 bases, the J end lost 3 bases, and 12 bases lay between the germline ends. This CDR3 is CASSQEDRRLYEQYF. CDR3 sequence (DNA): TGCGCCAGCAGCCAAGAGGATCGCAGGCTCTACGAGCAGTACTTC.